The 4 T cell receptor beta chains in this list originate from one sample, sequenced in a study of blood T cell repertoires in COVID-19. Profiling relied on immunoSEQ multiplex PCR, and the TCRdb table lists in-frame clones only, not all of them. The profile shows about 470,000 clones, about 90% of them singletons. Sequenced input: PBMCs or T cells enriched from blood (not recorded which). The receptors stem from a woman younger than 35 who had recovered from COVID-19.

The chain combines TRBV5-4 with TRBJ1-2; D perhaps matches TRBD1 (6 bases). Germline CDR1 and CDR2: SGHNT and YYREEE (reference sequence). Trimming left V 0 bases short and J 1 base short, with 10 bases between. The CDR3 runs to 15 residues. The CDR3 DNA reads TGTGCCAGCAGCTTGGGGGCAGGGGTTAACTATGGCTACACCTTC. Translation gives CASSLGAGVNYGYTF.

The rearrangement uses TRBV5-1 and TRBJ2-5, with TRBD1 identical over 8 bases. There are 15 residues in the CDR3. CDR1 SGHRS and CDR2 YFSETQ come from the germline V gene. V gave up 2 bases and J gave up 2 bases; unmatched junction bases: 5. DNA for the CDR3: TGCGCCAGCAGCTTTGGGACAGGAGGGCAAGAGACCCAGTACTTC. This sequence encodes CASSFGTGGQETQYF.

This chain uses TRBV12-3 or TRBV12-4 with TRBJ2-4; 10 bases fit TRBD2. This CDR3 is built from 13 residues. J gave up 13 bases and V 6 bases, and 9 bases lay outside the gene matches. This chain's CDR3 is CASSPGLAPFQYF. CDR3 in DNA: TGTGCCAGCAGCCCGGGACTAGCGCCTTTCCAGTACTTC.

The J gene is TRBJ1-5, the V gene TRBV11-2; tentatively, D is TRBD1 (6 bases). V was pared by 2 bases and J by 6 bases, with 11 bases between. Germline V gene data show CDR1 as SGHAT and CDR2 as FQNNGV. The CDR3 sequence is 14 residues long. CDR3 protein: CASSLQGIRQPQHF. In DNA form, the CDR3 reads TGTGCCAGCAGCTTACAGGGGATACGTCAGCCCCAGCATTTT.